This record concerns one TCR beta chain sequence. The antigen is undetermined. The data stem from a study of beta chain features in type 1 diabetes. Every isolated RNA sample was fully reverse transcribed, so sequencing captured expressed TCRB transcripts. Assay: immunoSEQ multiplex PCR; the TCRdb copy retains only in-frame clones and omits some. The sample includes around 280,000 clones, 14% to 15% seen only once; the top ten take more than 0.015%. The CDR3 contains 14 residues. Germline V gene sequence: CDR1 MDHEN, CDR2 SYDVKM. V was clipped by 8 bases and J by 4 bases; unmatched bases: 1. General study points: Patients' naive, central memory and regulatory TCRB repertoires appeared more alike than those of healthy donors. Moderate yet significant TCRB CDR3 shortening was seen in Type 1 diabetes patients in all four CD4+ subsets. The influence of HLA type on TCRB rearrangement stayed undetermined.

Sorting that relied on CD45RO/CCR7/CD25/CD127/CD95/CD27 yielded CD4+ naive, central memory, regulatory and stem cell-like memory cells. Purities in excess of 98% were seen in all sorted populations. Specimen: naive CD4+ T cells from blood. The chain links TRBV28 to TRBJ2-1; TRBD2 matches 14 bases. The sequence derives from a man aged 18 to 29 with type 1 diabetes. CDR3 sequence reads: CASGTSGSYNEQFF. The CDR3, as DNA: TGTGCCAGCGGGACTAGCGGGAGTTACAATGAGCAGTTCTTC.